These 22 T cell receptor beta chains were sequenced from one sample in a study of shared clonotypes between healthy human individuals. Measured with immunoSEQ multiplex PCR; TCRdb has only the in-frame clones, and not every one. The sample comprises over 2 million clones, 90% to 95% of which are singletons, and 0.1% to 0.15% rests with the top ten. The specimen sequenced was naive CD4+ T cells sorted from blood. Subset indicated: CD45RA+ positively selected. Receptor source: a man younger than 35 in good health.

The J gene is TRBJ1-1, the V gene TRBV18; D not resolved. The CDR3 runs 16 residues. CDR1 KGHSH and CDR2 LQKENI come from the germline V gene. V shed 1 base and J shed 5 bases, with 17 bases lying between them. The CDR3 spells CASSPQGSGPGTEAFF. The CDR3 DNA sequence: TGTGCCAGCTCACCACAGGGATCCGGCCCGGGGACTGAAGCTTTCTTT.

This sequence joins TRBV25-1 and TRBJ1-6; D possibly corresponds to TRBD1 (6 bases). V was cut by 8 bases and J by 7 bases, with 15 bases left in between. The CDR3 is 14 residues long. Germline CDR1 and CDR2: MGHDK and SYGVNS. Here the CDR3 DNA reads TGTGCCAGCGGCAACACAGGGTACAATTCACCCCTCCACTTT. It translates to CASGNTGYNSPLHF.

The chain employs TRBV4-1 and TRBJ1-5; TRBD1 matches at 8 bases. The V segment lost 0 bases and the J segment 5 bases; nucleotides outside the gene matches: 3. CDR1 is MGHRA, CDR2 YSYEKL, per germline. This CDR3 contains 15 residues. CDR3 residues: CASSQEDRVYQPQHF. As DNA, the CDR3 is TGCGCCAGCAGCCAAGAGGACAGGGTTTATCAGCCCCAGCATTTT.

Turning to this clone: Additional DNA sequences in this sample encode the identical CDR3. The gene calls are TRBV6-1 and TRBJ2-7; D remains ambiguous. Germline loops: CDR1 MNHNS, CDR2 SASEGT. Trimming shortened V by 2 bases and J by 4 bases, and 6 bases separated the two germline ends. This CDR3 has 12 amino acids. The CDR3 DNA sequence: TGTGCCAGCAGTGAATCATCGTACGAGCAGTACTTC. It yields the protein CASSESSYEQYF.

This chain uses TRBV7-8 with TRBJ1-2, with TRBD1 as a possible D gene (5 bases). Germline-derived CDR1 and CDR2 are SGHVS and FQNEAQ. The CDR3 extends over 13 amino acids. V dropped 4 bases and J dropped 4 bases, with 10 bases sitting between them. The CDR3 region is CASSSSGPYGYTF. DNA for the CDR3: TGTGCCAGCAGCTCGTCGGGACCCTATGGCTACACCTTC. The entire variable domain, with the rest obtained from reference TRBV7-8 and TRBJ1-2, is as follows: GAGVSQSPRYKVAKRGQDVALRCDPISGHVSLFWYQQALGQGPEFLTYFQNEAQLDKSGLPSDRFFAERPEGSVSTLKIQRTQQEDSAVYLCASSSSGPYGYTFGSGTRLTVV.

This chain joins TRBV10-1 and TRBJ2-2; 8 nucleotides align to TRBD2. V shed 8 bases, J shed 6 bases, and the junction held 8 bases outside the gene matches. This CDR3 contains 14 residues. Germline CDR1 and CDR2: WNHNN and SYGVQD (reference sequence). CDR3 region: CASGRGGLSGELFF. Here the CDR3 DNA reads TGCGCCAGCGGTCGGGGGGGCCTGTCCGGGGAGCTGTTTTTT.

This rearrangement joins TRBV27 to TRBJ2-3; TRBD2 might be the D (6 bases). Trimming took off 5 bases at V and 4 bases at J, with 13 bases between the two ends. CDR3 length: 14 residues. Germline CDR1 reads MNHEY; CDR2 reads SMNVEV (reference sequence). CDR3 DNA sequence: TGTGCCAGCAGTACTCCCCTAGCGCCAGATACGCAGTATTTT. Translation gives CASSTPLAPDTQYF.

The chain employs TRBV5-6 and TRBJ2-7; D might be TRBD2 (7 bases). The CDR3 covers 16 residues. Germline assignment: CDR1 SGHDT and CDR2 YYEEEE. V shed 0 bases and J shed 1 base, with 14 bases lying between them. The CDR3 spells CASSLVYGGASYEQYF. CDR3 DNA sequence: TGTGCCAGCAGCTTGGTTTATGGGGGGGCATCCTACGAGCAGTACTTC.

The J gene is TRBJ1-5, the V gene TRBV28; weak D call: TRBD1 (5 bases). Between the trimmed V and J ends, which lost 6 bases and 1 base, there was a span of 13 bases. The germline V gene encodes CDR1 MDHEN and CDR2 SYDVKM. The length of the CDR3 is 15 residues. CDR3 in amino acids: CASRTAKGSNQPQHF. The CDR3 coding sequence is TGTGCCAGCAGGACAGCGAAGGGCAGCAATCAGCCCCAGCATTTT.

V and J are TRBV19 and TRBJ2-7; 9 bases are a match to TRBD1. Per germline, CDR1 LNHDA and CDR2 SQIVND (reference sequence). V trimming: 5 bases; J trimming: 4 bases; junction bases outside the gene matches: 9. The CDR3 is 15 amino acids. CDR3: CASSSPGTGKYEQYF. CDR3 DNA sequence: TGTGCCAGTAGTTCCCCCGGGACAGGGAAATACGAGCAGTACTTC.

This chain connects TRBV6-1 to TRBJ1-1; no definite D call. The V end was cut by 3 bases, the J end by 5 bases, with 13 bases between. CDR3 length: 14 residues. From germline, CDR1 is MNHNS and CDR2 SASEGT. The CDR3 here is CASSDGGLGTEAFF. The CDR3 DNA sequence: TGTGCCAGCAGTGATGGAGGTCTAGGTACTGAAGCTTTCTTT.

The rearrangement uses TRBV4-2 and TRBJ1-5; D ambiguous. Germline V gene sequence: CDR1 LGHNA, CDR2 YNFKEQ. The germline V and J ends were trimmed by 0 bases and 4 bases, with 13 bases remaining between them. This CDR3 comprises 16 residues. As DNA, the CDR3 is TGTGCCAGCAGCCAAGATGAGGGTAAGGGAAATCAGCCCCAGCATTTT. It encodes CASSQDEGKGNQPQHF.

The chain uses TRBV5-1 and TRBJ1-4, with 8 positions matching TRBD1. The CDR3 is made up of 21 amino acids. The germline gives CDR1 SGHRS, CDR2 YFSETQ. The trim removed 2 bases at V and 0 bases at J, leaving 18 bases unmatched. The CDR3 DNA is TGCGCCAGCAGCTTTCGCCCAATCAGGGGGCCGGCCGGCGCAACTAATGAAAAACTGTTTTTT. Encoded protein: CASSFRPIRGPAGATNEKLFF.

V is TRBV12-5 and J is TRBJ1-6; D is ambiguous. The V gene lost 0 bases and the J gene lost 5 bases, with 11 bases spanning the gap. The germline gives CDR1 LGHNT, CDR2 FRNRAP. The CDR3 is made up of 16 amino acids. CDR3 DNA: TGTGCTAGTGGTTTGGTACTTCTACAAGATAATTCACCCCTCCACTTT. It specifies CASGLVLLQDNSPLHF.

Of note for this clone: This may arise from a read error, as a much more abundant clone is one base away. The chain combines TRBV5-5 with TRBJ2-7; D is possibly TRBD1 (6 bases). Trimming cost V 0 bases and J 2 bases, with 6 bases left between them. The CDR3 is 13 residues long. Germline V gene data show CDR1 as SGHKS and CDR2 as YYEKEE (reference sequence). The DNA of the CDR3 is TGTGCCAGCAGCTTGGGGGGGCCCTACGAGCAGTACTTC. Translated: CASSLGGPYEQYF.

The chain joins TRBV5-6 to TRBJ2-7; D possibly corresponds to TRBD1 (6 bases). Looked up from germline, CDR1 is SGHDT and CDR2 is YYEEEE. Trimming left V 4 bases short and J 4 bases short, with 21 bases between. CDR3 size: 16 residues. CDR3: CASSPGGQPSFYEQYF. In DNA, the CDR3 is TGTGCCAGCAGCCCGGGCGGACAGCCTAGCTTTTACGAGCAGTACTTC. Full variable domain (outside the CDR3, taken from reference TRBV5-6 and TRBJ2-7): DAGVTQSPTHLIKTRGQQVTLRCSPKSGHDTVSWYQQALGQGPQFIFQYYEEEERQRGNFPDRFSGHQFPNYSSELNVNALLLGDSALYLCASSPGGQPSFYEQYFGPGTRLTVT.

This clone has a single count. CDR3 in amino acids: CATDRDRDQPQHF. CDR3 sequence (DNA): TGTGCCACCGACCGGGACAGAGATCAGCCCCAGCATTTT. This chain links TRBV6-1 with TRBJ1-5; 7 bases are shared with TRBD1. The germline V gene has CDR1 MNHNS and CDR2 SASEGT. The length of the CDR3 is 13 residues. V lost 10 bases to trimming and J lost 5 bases; unmatched junction nucleotides: 8.

Worth noting for this clone: Mismatch with germline at one junction end may stem from a read error. This chain connects TRBV7-7 to TRBJ2-7; D is undetermined. This CDR3 is 14 amino acids long. Looked up from germline, CDR1 is SSHAT and CDR2 is FNYEAQ (reference sequence). Written as DNA, the CDR3 is TGTGCTAGCAGCTTAGGCTCTCAGAGCTCCGAGCAGTACTTC. As protein: CASSLGSQSSEQYF.

This clone was detected only once. The chain uses TRBV10-3 and TRBJ1-1; tentative D call: TRBD1 (5 bases). Germline CDR1 is ENHRY and CDR2 is SYGVKD. V was trimmed by 4 bases and J by 3 bases, leaving 12 bases between them. The CDR3 consists of 14 residues. CDR3 in amino acids: CAISGWGGDTEAFF. The CDR3 region has the DNA TGTGCCATCAGTGGATGGGGCGGCGACACTGAAGCTTTCTTT.

The chain recombines TRBV6-5 with TRBJ1-4; unclear D gene. This CDR3 has 14 residues. The germline CDR1 and CDR2 sequences are MNHEY and SVGAGI. V gave up 0 bases and J gave up 8 bases, with 10 bases separating them. The chain's CDR3 is CASSYSFQLEKLFF. The CDR3 DNA follows: TGTGCCAGCAGTTACTCGTTTCAGCTCGAAAAACTGTTTTTT.

The chain joins TRBV9 to TRBJ1-6, with 7 bases identical to TRBD1. The CDR3 extends over 14 amino acids. Germline CDR1 SGDLS, CDR2 YYNGEE. The V segment lost 3 bases and the J segment 9 bases; nucleotides outside the gene matches: 6. The CDR3 nucleotides are TGTGCCAGCAGCGACAGGGGAGGGAGTTCACCCCTCCACTTT. Translation gives CASSDRGGSSPLHF.

V usage is TRBV9 and J usage is TRBJ2-3; D gene unclear. V was clipped by 3 bases and J by 0 bases, with 8 bases between them. Germline-derived CDR1 and CDR2 are SGDLS and YYNGEE. This CDR3 has 14 residues. The CDR3 bases are TGTGCCAGCAGCGCCGAATATAGCACAGATACGCAGTATTTT. Protein sequence: CASSAEYSTDTQYF.